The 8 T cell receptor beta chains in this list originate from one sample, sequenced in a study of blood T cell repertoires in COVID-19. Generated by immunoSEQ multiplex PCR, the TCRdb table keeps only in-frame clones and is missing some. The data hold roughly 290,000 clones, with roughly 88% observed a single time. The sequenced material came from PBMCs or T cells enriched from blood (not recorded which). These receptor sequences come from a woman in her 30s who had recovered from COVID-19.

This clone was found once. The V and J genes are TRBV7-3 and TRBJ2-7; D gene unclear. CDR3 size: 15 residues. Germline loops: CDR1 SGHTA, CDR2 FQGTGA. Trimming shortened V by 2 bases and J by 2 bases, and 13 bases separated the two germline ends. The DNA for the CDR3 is TGTGCCAGCAGCTTAGGAGCCCACCCCACCTACGAGCAGTACTTC. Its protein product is CASSLGAHPTYEQYF.

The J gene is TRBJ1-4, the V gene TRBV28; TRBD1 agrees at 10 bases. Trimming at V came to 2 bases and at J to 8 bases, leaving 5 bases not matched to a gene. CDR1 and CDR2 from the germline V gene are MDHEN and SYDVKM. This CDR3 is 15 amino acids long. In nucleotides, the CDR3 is TGTGCCAGCAGTTTAGAGACAGGGGGCAACGAAAAACTGTTTTTT. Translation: CASSLETGGNEKLFF.

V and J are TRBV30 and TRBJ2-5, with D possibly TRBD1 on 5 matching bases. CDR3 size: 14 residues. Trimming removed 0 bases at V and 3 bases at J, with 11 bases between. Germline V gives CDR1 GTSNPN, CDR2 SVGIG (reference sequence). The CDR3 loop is CAWSVGRGEETQYF. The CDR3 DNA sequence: TGTGCCTGGAGTGTGGGTAGGGGCGAAGAGACCCAGTACTTC.

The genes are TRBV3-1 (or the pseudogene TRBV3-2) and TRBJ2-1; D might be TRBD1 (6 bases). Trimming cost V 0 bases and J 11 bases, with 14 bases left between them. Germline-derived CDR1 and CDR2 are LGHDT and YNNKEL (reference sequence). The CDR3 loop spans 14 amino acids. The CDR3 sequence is CASSQEGGGLKQFF. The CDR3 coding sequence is TGTGCCAGCAGCCAAGAAGGTGGGGGCCTTAAGCAGTTCTTC.

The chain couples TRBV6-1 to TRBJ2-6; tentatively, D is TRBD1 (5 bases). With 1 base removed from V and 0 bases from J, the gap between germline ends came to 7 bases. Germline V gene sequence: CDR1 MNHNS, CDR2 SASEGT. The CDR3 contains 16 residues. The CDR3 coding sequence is TGTGCCAGCAGTGAAGATACAGGCTCTGGGGCCAACGTCCTGACTTTC. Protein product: CASSEDTGSGANVLTF.

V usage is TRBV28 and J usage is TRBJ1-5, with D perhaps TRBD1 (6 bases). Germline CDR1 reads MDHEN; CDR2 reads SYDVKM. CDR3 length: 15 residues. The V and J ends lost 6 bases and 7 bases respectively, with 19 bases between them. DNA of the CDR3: TGTGCCAGCAGGTCACCTGGATCGGGGGGCCAGCCCCAGCATTTT. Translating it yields CASRSPGSGGQPQHF.

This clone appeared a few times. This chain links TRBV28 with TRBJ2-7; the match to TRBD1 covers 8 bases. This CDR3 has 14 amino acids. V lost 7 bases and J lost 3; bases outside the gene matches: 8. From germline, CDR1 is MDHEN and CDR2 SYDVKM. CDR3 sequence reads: CASKGTGAYYEQYF. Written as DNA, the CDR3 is TGTGCCAGCAAGGGGACAGGAGCTTACTACGAGCAGTACTTC.

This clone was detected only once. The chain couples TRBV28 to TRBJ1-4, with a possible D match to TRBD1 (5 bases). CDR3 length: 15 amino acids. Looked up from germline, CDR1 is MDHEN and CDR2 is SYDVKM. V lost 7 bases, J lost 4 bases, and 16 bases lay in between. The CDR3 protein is CASTGRGGGNEKLFF. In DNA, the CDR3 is TGTGCCAGCACTGGGAGGGGAGGCGGTAATGAAAAACTGTTTTTT.